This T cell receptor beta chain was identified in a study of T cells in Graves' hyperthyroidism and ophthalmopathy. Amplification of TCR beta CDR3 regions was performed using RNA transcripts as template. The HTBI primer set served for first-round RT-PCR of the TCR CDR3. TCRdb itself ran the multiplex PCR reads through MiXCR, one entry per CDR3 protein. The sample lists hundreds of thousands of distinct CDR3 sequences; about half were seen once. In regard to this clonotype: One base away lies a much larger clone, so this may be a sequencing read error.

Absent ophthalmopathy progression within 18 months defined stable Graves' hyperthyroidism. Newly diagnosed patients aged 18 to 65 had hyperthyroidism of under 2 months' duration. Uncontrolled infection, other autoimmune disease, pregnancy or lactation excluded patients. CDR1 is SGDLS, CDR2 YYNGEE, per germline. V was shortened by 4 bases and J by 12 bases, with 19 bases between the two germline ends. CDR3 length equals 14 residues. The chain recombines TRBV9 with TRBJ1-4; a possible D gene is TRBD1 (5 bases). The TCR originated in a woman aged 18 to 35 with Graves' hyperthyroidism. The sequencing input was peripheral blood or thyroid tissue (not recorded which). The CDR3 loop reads CASSSPGDREELFF. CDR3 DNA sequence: TGTGCCAGCAGCTCTCCGGGGGACCGAGAAGAACTGTTTTTT.